The source of this T cell receptor (beta chain) is a study of T cell responses to AZD1222 COVID-19 vaccine. Broader study findings: Only a handful of AZD1222 recipients, roughly 6 in all, had baseline seropositivity.

Assay: immunoSEQ multiplex PCR; the TCRdb copy retains only in-frame clones and omits some. This sample has some 150,000 clones, with 92% found just once. Germline V lookup: CDR1 KGHDR, CDR2 SFDVKD. This CDR3 spans 17 amino acids. V dropped 2 bases and J dropped 3 bases, with 16 bases sitting between them. Turning to this clone: Its target is unknown.

Both about-4-week and about-12-week second-dose recipients were combined. The sequencing used peripheral blood, collected 28 days after the second AZD1222 dose. This sequence originates from an adult who received the AZD1222 COVID-19 vaccine. The J gene is TRBJ1-5, the V gene TRBV24-1; tentative D call: TRBD1 (5 bases). The CDR3: CATSDYAGHLNNQPQHF. Here the CDR3 DNA reads TGTGCCACCAGTGATTATGCAGGACACCTTAACAATCAGCCCCAGCATTTT.